This entry is about one TCR beta chain. The sample originates from a study of blood T cell repertoires in COVID-19. Study-level information: Samples taken during acute and convalescent COVID-19 were collected in the United States, Italy and Spain. PBMCs, B-cell-depleted T cells, or T cells provided the cDNA or gDNA that made up the material.

Original analysis: Amplification of reference gene primers was used by the study to estimate nucleated cell counts. TCRdb's table, derived via immunoSEQ multiplex PCR, lists solely in-frame clones and lacks some. V, J and clone size are those of that table, while D and trimming were read from the DNA. The repertoire holds about 160,000 clones, with around 77% as singletons. The clonotype was recovered from a man in his 70s with acute or convalescent COVID-19. Input material: peripheral blood.

Written as DNA, the CDR3 is TGTGCCAGCAGCCAGGGGACAGGATTTCGGGAGCAGTACTTC. Translated, it gives CASSQGTGFREQYF. This rearrangement joins TRBV14 to TRBJ2-7; 8 bases align to TRBD1. The J segment lost 7 bases and the V segment lost 3 bases, leaving 8 bases of the junction unmatched. The germline CDR1 and CDR2 sequences are SGHDN and FVKESK. The CDR3 is 14 amino acids.